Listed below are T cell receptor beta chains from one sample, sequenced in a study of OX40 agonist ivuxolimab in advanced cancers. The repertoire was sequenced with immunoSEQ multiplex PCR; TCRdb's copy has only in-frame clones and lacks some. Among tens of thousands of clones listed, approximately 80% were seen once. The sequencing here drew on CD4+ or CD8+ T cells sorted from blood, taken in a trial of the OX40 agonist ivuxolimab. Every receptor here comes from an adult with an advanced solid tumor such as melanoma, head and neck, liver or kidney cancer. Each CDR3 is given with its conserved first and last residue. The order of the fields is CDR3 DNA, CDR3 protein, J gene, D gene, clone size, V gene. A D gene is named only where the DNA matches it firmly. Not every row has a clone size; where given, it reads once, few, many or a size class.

cdr3_nt: TGTGCCAGCAGTTTTAGCGGGGGGCCGCAGCAGTTCTTC
cdr3_aa: CASSFSGGPQQFF
j_call: TRBJ2-1
d_call: TRBD2
clone_size: -
v_call: TRBV27

cdr3_nt: TGCGCCAGCAGCACCCGGGACTCCGAGCAGTACTTC
cdr3_aa: CASSTRDSEQYF
j_call: TRBJ2-7
d_call: -
clone_size: once
v_call: TRBV5-1

cdr3_nt: TGTGCCAGTAGTATAGGGCTCGGAAATTCACCCCTCCACTTT
cdr3_aa: CASSIGLGNSPLHF
j_call: TRBJ1-6
d_call: -
clone_size: -
v_call: TRBV19

cdr3_nt: TGCGCCAGCAGCCAAGAGTGGGAGGGACAGTATTACGAGCAGTACTTC
cdr3_aa: CASSQEWEGQYYEQYF
j_call: TRBJ2-7
d_call: -
clone_size: -
v_call: TRBV4-1

cdr3_nt: TGCGCCAGCAGCCAACTAGCGGGAGGCTCCTACGAGCAGTACTTC
cdr3_aa: CASSQLAGGSYEQYF
j_call: TRBJ2-7
d_call: TRBD2
clone_size: medium-sized
v_call: TRBV4-3

cdr3_nt: TGTGCCAGCAGTGAGCAGGGCTCTGGGGCCAACGTCCTGACTTTC
cdr3_aa: CASSEQGSGANVLTF
j_call: TRBJ2-6
d_call: -
clone_size: -
v_call: TRBV28

cdr3_nt: TGTGCCAGCACTCGACTAGCGGGGGGGCCGGAAGAGCAGTACTTC
cdr3_aa: CASTRLAGGPEEQYF
j_call: TRBJ2-7
d_call: TRBD2
clone_size: -
v_call: TRBV6-5

cdr3_nt: TGCGCCAGCAGTTTAAATTCGGGAGGCAATCAGCCCCAGCATTTT
cdr3_aa: CASSLNSGGNQPQHF
j_call: TRBJ1-5
d_call: -
clone_size: -
v_call: TRBV27

cdr3_nt: TGTGCCAGCAGTGAGGGACAGAGTTCCTACGAGCAGTACTTC
cdr3_aa: CASSEGQSSYEQYF
j_call: TRBJ2-7
d_call: TRBD1
clone_size: -
v_call: TRBV6-5

cdr3_nt: TGTGCCAGCAGCACAAGGACAGGGGTCTCCTACGAGCAGTACTTC
cdr3_aa: CASSTRTGVSYEQYF
j_call: TRBJ2-7
d_call: TRBD1
clone_size: -
v_call: TRBV7-8

cdr3_nt: TGTGCCAGCAGTACGACAGGGCCCGGCAATCAGCCCCAGCATTTT
cdr3_aa: CASSTTGPGNQPQHF
j_call: TRBJ1-5
d_call: TRBD1
clone_size: few
v_call: TRBV6-6

cdr3_nt: TGTGCCTGGAGTGGGGGTAGCAATCAGCCCCAGCATTTT
cdr3_aa: CAWSGGSNQPQHF
j_call: TRBJ1-5
d_call: -
clone_size: -
v_call: TRBV30

cdr3_nt: TGTGCCAGCAGCTTACAGGGGGGGAATCAGCCCCAGCATTTT
cdr3_aa: CASSLQGGNQPQHF
j_call: TRBJ1-5
d_call: TRBD1
clone_size: -
v_call: TRBV7-2

cdr3_nt: TGTGCCAGCAGCCCCGGCGGGGGCTGGGAGACCCAGTACTTC
cdr3_aa: CASSPGGGWETQYF
j_call: TRBJ2-5
d_call: -
clone_size: -
v_call: TRBV7-2

cdr3_nt: TGTGCCTGGATGTCAGGGAACAATGAGCAGTTCTTC
cdr3_aa: CAWMSGNNEQFF
j_call: TRBJ2-1
d_call: -
clone_size: -
v_call: TRBV30

cdr3_nt: TGTGCCAGCAGTTCGACAGACAGGAACTACGAGCAGTACTTC
cdr3_aa: CASSSTDRNYEQYF
j_call: TRBJ2-7
d_call: -
clone_size: -
v_call: TRBV27